What follows are 7 T cell receptor beta chains derived from one specimen sequenced in a study of T cell changes during pregnancy in multiple sclerosis. The data were produced by immunoSEQ multiplex PCR, yet TCRdb's version contains in-frame clones alone and is incomplete. The table shows approximately 44,000 clones, with 75% to 95% occurring only once. The specimen was CD4+ T cells from peripheral blood mononuclear cells, collected in the second trimester of pregnancy. These receptors all come from a female donor in good health, enrolled as a control in a pregnancy study.

The rearrangement uses TRBV4-2 and TRBJ2-2; TRBD2 matches 10 bases. CDR1 is LGHNA, CDR2 YNFKEQ, per germline. Trimming took 4 bases from V and 6 from J; bases not matched to a gene: 8. This CDR3 has 16 amino acids. CDR3 nucleotide sequence: TGTGCCAGCAGCCTTCAAGCGGGGGGGCCCGCCGGGGAGCTGTTTTTT. This encodes CASSLQAGGPAGELFF.

Points on this clone: A read error may account for a junction end that differs from germline. V usage is TRBV5-1 and J usage is TRBJ2-5; 13 bases are a match to TRBD2. This CDR3 is 16 amino acids long. Germline V gene data show CDR1 as SGHRS and CDR2 as YFSETQ. CDR3 region: CASSPRTSGGQETQYF. The CDR3 DNA follows: TGCGCTAGCAGCCCACGGACTAGCGGGGGCCAAGAGACCCAGTACTTC.

The chain couples TRBV9 to TRBJ1-3; tentative D call: TRBD1 (5 bases). Germline CDR1 reads SGDLS; CDR2 reads YYNGEE. The CDR3 spans 16 residues. Trimming removed 4 bases from V and 2 bases from J, with 16 bases in between. The CDR3 loop is CASSLLEGPPGNTIYF. CDR3 bases: TGTGCCAGCAGCTTACTGGAGGGGCCCCCTGGAAACACCATATATTTT.

This clone was counted a single time. The gene calls are TRBV28 and TRBJ2-3; D unresolved. This CDR3 has 15 amino acids. Germline CDR1 is MDHEN and CDR2 is SYDVKM. V gave up 6 bases and J gave up 6 bases, with 19 bases separating them. This CDR3 reads CASSPNRGPADTQYF. The CDR3 DNA follows: TGTGCCAGCAGCCCAAACCGCGGCCCAGCCGATACGCAGTATTTT.

The gene calls are TRBV18 and TRBJ2-7; the match to TRBD1 covers 7 bases. The germline V gene has CDR1 KGHSH and CDR2 LQKENI. Unmatched junction bases numbered 6, after V lost 0 bases and J lost 1 base. The CDR3 totals 16 residues. CDR3 coding DNA: TGTGCCAGCTCACCACCGGGGTACAGGGGATCCTACGAGCAGTACTTC. Protein sequence: CASSPPGYRGSYEQYF.

The V and J genes are TRBV6-5 and TRBJ2-3, with 8 bases aligning to TRBD2. The CDR3 loop spans 14 amino acids. Germline V lookup: CDR1 MNHEY, CDR2 SVGAGI. V shed 6 bases, J shed 1 base, and the junction held 3 bases outside the gene matches. In nucleotides, the CDR3 is TGTGCCAGCAGCTTACTAGCGGGCACAGATACGCAGTATTTT. The encoded protein is CASSLLAGTDTQYF.

This clone was counted between two and nine times. V usage is TRBV10-2 and J usage is TRBJ1-1, with 8 positions matching TRBD1. J lost 5 bases, V lost 6 bases, and 2 bases had no gene match. The CDR3 extends over 12 amino acids. In germline, CDR1 is WSHSY, CDR2 SAAADI. The CDR3 DNA follows: TGCGCCAGCAGAGGGACAGGTACTGAAGCTTTCTTT. Its translation is CASRGTGTEAFF.